The 16 T cell receptor beta chains below come from one sample, sequenced in a study of T cell clonality in common variable immunodeficiency. Study-wide findings and caveats: Common variable immunodeficiency TCR beta sequences reportedly had fewer deletions and N-nucleotide insertions.

These receptors' targets are unknown. Sequencing used immunoSEQ multiplex PCR; TCRdb keeps in-frame clones, though not all of them. Listed for the sample are about 5,300 clones, none seen a single time. The sequenced material came from peripheral blood mononuclear cells. These receptor sequences come from a human donor with common variable immunodeficiency.

There are many counts of this clone. The read comes to an end 3 residues before the CDR3 does, leaving the germline J gene to fill in the end. The chain joins TRBV5-5 to TRBJ1-2, with D possibly matching TRBD1 (5 bases). There are 12 residues in the CDR3. The germline CDR1 and CDR2 sequences are SGHKS and YYEKEE (reference sequence). CDR3 DNA (partial): TGTGCCAGCAGCTTGGGGACATTCGGC. Protein product: CASSLGTFG. The CDR3, in full, reads CASSLGTFGYTF.

There are many counts of this clone. The CDR3 goes on 3 residues after the read ends, and that part is filled in from the germline J gene. V is TRBV6-1 and J is TRBJ2-7; D might be TRBD2 (6 bases). The CDR3 loop spans 15 amino acids. Trimming removed 4 bases at V and 0 bases at J, with 13 bases between. The V gene's germline CDR1 is MNHNS and CDR2 SASEGT. The CDR3 sequence: CASSGERASSYEQYF. The CDR3 DNA, read in part, is TGTGCCAGCAGTGGGGAGCGGGCGAGCTCCTACGAG.

The part of the CDR3 DNA that was read is TGTGCCAGCAGTTTTCTAGAGACTAGGCTCGGGACAGATACG. Amino acid sequence: CASSFLETRLGTDT. The CDR3 in its entirety is CASSFLETRLGTDTQYF. The V gene is TRBV2, the J gene TRBJ2-3; TRBD2 is a possible D gene (6 bases). The sequence runs out 3 residues before the end of the CDR3; the remainder is reconstructed from the germline J gene. The V and J ends lost 5 bases and 3 bases respectively, with 21 bases between them. Germline lookup yields CDR1 SNHLY and CDR2 FYNNEI. The CDR3 spans 17 residues.

This clone is termed medium-sized. The CDR3 end falls 3 residues outside the read, so it is completed with the germline J gene. The chain couples TRBV5-1 to TRBJ2-1; 10 nucleotides align to TRBD2. From germline, CDR1 is SGHRS and CDR2 YFSETQ. The CDR3 contains 14 residues. V shed 4 bases, J shed 8 bases, and the junction held 6 bases outside the gene matches. The covered CDR3 bases are TGCGCCAGCAGCCCCAGCGGGAGGGCACATGAG. It specifies CASSPSGRAHE. The entire CDR3 protein is CASSPSGRAHEQFF.

This clone was detected only a few times. This probably arose from a read error, given a far larger clone one base away. The CDR3 bases that were read are TGTGCCATCTCACCAAGTTTTCGGGACAGGGGG. Translating it yields CAISPSFRDRG. The complete CDR3 reads CAISPSFRDRGLFF. The chain links TRBV18 to TRBJ2-2, with TRBD1 identical over 10 bases. The CDR3 end falls 3 residues outside the read, so it is completed with the germline J gene. The CDR3 sequence is 14 residues long. Germline loops: CDR1 KGHSH, CDR2 LQKENI.

This clone occurred a few times. The DNA ends 3 residues before the CDR3 does, and the rest of the CDR3 is filled in from the germline J gene. J is TRBJ1-4 and V is TRBV11-2; TRBD1 matches at 7 bases. The length of the CDR3 is 15 residues. The ends lost 4 bases at V and 6 bases at J; junction bases unmatched: 8. CDR1 and CDR2 (germline): SGHAT, FQNNGV. Here the CDR3 reads CASSSATGDYEKLFF. The covered CDR3 bases are TGTGCCAGCAGCTCCGCTACAGGGGACTATGAAAAA.

This clone counts as medium-sized. With the read ending 3 residues before the CDR3 end, the germline J gene is used to fill in that end. Additional DNA sequences in this sample encode the identical CDR3. The chain uses TRBV7-2 and TRBJ2-7, with a possible D match to TRBD1 (5 bases). This CDR3 spans 14 amino acids. Trimming pared 3 bases from V and 2 bases from J, leaving 11 bases between. Germline values: CDR1 SGHTA, CDR2 FQGNSA. The CDR3 bases that were read are TGTGCCAGCAGCTTGGGAACAGGCACCTACGAG. This codes for CASSLGTGTYE. The CDR3 as a whole reads CASSLGTGTYEQYF.

Relative to its sample, this clone is medium-sized. The CDR3 goes on 3 residues after the read ends, and that part is filled in from the germline J gene. The chain couples TRBV9 to TRBJ1-5; TRBD1 matches at 7 bases. The CDR3 sequence is 18 residues long. The V and J ends lost 0 bases and 0 bases, in that order; junction bases with no gene match: 9. In germline, CDR1 is SGDLS, CDR2 YYNGEE. The CDR3 bases that were read are TGTGCCAGCAGCGTAGTTGGGGACAGACCGTATAGCAATCAGCCC. Residues: CASSVVGDRPYSNQP. The whole CDR3 protein reads CASSVVGDRPYSNQPQHF.

This clone turned up a few times. The read ends 3 residues before the CDR3 terminus; that terminus is restored from the germline J gene. The chain recombines TRBV18 with TRBJ1-2; TRBD1 agrees at 9 bases. The ends lost 6 bases at V and 7 bases at J; junction bases unmatched: 6. Looked up from germline, CDR1 is KGHSH and CDR2 is LQKENI. This CDR3 has 13 residues. The chain's CDR3 is CASSLDRGGGYTF. CDR3 DNA, as far as it was read: TGTGCCAGCTCCCTGGACAGGGGAGGTGGC.

Regarding this clone: Read coverage stops 3 residues before the CDR3 terminus; the germline J gene supplies the remainder. The chain is built from TRBV20-1 and TRBJ1-6; 8 positions agree with TRBD1. In germline, CDR1 is DFQATT, CDR2 SNEGSKA (reference sequence). CDR3 length equals 17 residues. V was pared by 3 bases and J by 7 bases, with 14 bases of the junction left unmatched. The covered CDR3 bases are TGCAGTGCTAGCTACCGAACAGGGGGGCCCCTCAATTCACCC. This codes for CSASYRTGGPLNSP. The whole CDR3 protein reads CSASYRTGGPLNSPLHF.

This clone appeared a few times. The DNA ends 3 residues before the CDR3 does, and the rest of the CDR3 is filled in from the germline J gene. This chain uses TRBV5-1 with TRBJ2-7; weak D call: TRBD1 (7 bases). Germline CDR1 is SGHRS and CDR2 is YFSETQ. Trimming cost V 0 bases and J 6 bases, with 10 bases left between them. The CDR3 is made up of 13 amino acids. The CDR3 loop is CASSLAQGGEQYF. The CDR3 bases that were read are TGCGCCAGCAGCTTGGCCCAGGGGGGCGAG. Using reference TRBV5-1 and TRBJ2-7 for the parts outside the CDR3, the full variable domain is KAGVTQTPRYLIKTRGQQVTLSCSPISGHRSVSWYQQTPGQGLQFLFEYFSETQRNKGNFPGRFSGRQFSNSRSEMNVSTLELGDSALYLCASSLAQGGEQYFGPGTRLTVT.

There are many counts of this clone. The sequenced fragment ends 3 residues before the CDR3 boundary, so the rest is inferred from the germline J gene. The chain employs TRBV19 and TRBJ2-1; no reliable D call. CDR3 length: 11 residues. Germline V CDR1 and CDR2: LNHDA, SQIVND (reference sequence). V lost 1 base and J 9 bases, leaving 4 bases between the germline ends. The CDR3 bases that were read are TGTGCCAGTAGTATAGGCGGTGAG. Translated, it gives CASSIGGE. The full CDR3 protein is CASSIGGEQFF.

This clone was seen at least ten times. The read comes to an end 3 residues before the CDR3 does, leaving the germline J gene to fill in the end. This chain links TRBV5-1 with TRBJ2-1, with 8 bases matching TRBD1. With 0 bases clipped from V and 5 bases from J, the junction kept 1 base outside the gene matches. This CDR3 contains 14 residues. The V gene's germline CDR1 is SGHRS and CDR2 YFSETQ. CDR3 bases read: TGCGCCAGCAGCTTGGGGACAGGGCACAATGAG. It yields the protein CASSLGTGHNE. The whole CDR3 sequence reads CASSLGTGHNEQFF.

Worth noting for this clone: The DNA ends 3 residues before the CDR3 does, and the rest of the CDR3 is filled in from the germline J gene. The rearrangement links TRBV6-1 to TRBJ2-3; TRBD2 matches at 11 bases. V was clipped by 4 bases and J by 5 bases; unmatched bases: 5. This CDR3 region has 15 residues. Germline CDR1 reads MNHNS; CDR2 reads SASEGT. The CDR3 DNA, read in part, is TGTGCCAGCAGTGGGCTAGCGGGAGGAGGAGATACG. It encodes CASSGLAGGGDT. In full, the CDR3 is CASSGLAGGGDTQYF.

This clone is labeled as medium-sized. Read coverage stops 3 residues before the CDR3 terminus; the germline J gene supplies the remainder. The V and J genes are TRBV5-6 and TRBJ1-1, with TRBD1 as a possible D gene (5 bases). The CDR3 is made up of 14 amino acids. V was trimmed by 1 base and J by 4 bases, leaving 11 bases between them. Germline V gene lookup returns CDR1 SGHDT and CDR2 YYEEEE. CDR3 loop: CASSLHRLPTEAFF. The DNA read from the CDR3 is TGTGCCAGCAGCTTGCACAGGCTTCCCACTGAA.

In this sample, this clone turned up a few times. The read terminates 3 residues ahead of where the CDR3 ends, so the germline J gene completes it. This chain joins TRBV19 and TRBJ1-1; a possible D gene is TRBD1 (6 bases). This CDR3 comprises 13 residues. Trimming cost V 6 bases and J 4 bases, with 12 bases left between them. The germline gives CDR1 LNHDA, CDR2 SQIVND (reference sequence). The DNA read from the CDR3 is TGTGCCAGTAGAGGAACAGGGAGCACTGAA. It yields the protein CASRGTGSTE. The CDR3 in its entirety is CASRGTGSTEAFF. The full variable domain, completed using reference TRBV19 and TRBJ1-1, is DGGITQSPKYLFRKEGQNVTLSCEQNLNHDAMYWYRQDPGQGLRLIYYSQIVNDFQKGDIAEGYSVSREKKESFPLTVTSAQKNPTAFYLCASRGTGSTEAFFGQGTRLTVV.